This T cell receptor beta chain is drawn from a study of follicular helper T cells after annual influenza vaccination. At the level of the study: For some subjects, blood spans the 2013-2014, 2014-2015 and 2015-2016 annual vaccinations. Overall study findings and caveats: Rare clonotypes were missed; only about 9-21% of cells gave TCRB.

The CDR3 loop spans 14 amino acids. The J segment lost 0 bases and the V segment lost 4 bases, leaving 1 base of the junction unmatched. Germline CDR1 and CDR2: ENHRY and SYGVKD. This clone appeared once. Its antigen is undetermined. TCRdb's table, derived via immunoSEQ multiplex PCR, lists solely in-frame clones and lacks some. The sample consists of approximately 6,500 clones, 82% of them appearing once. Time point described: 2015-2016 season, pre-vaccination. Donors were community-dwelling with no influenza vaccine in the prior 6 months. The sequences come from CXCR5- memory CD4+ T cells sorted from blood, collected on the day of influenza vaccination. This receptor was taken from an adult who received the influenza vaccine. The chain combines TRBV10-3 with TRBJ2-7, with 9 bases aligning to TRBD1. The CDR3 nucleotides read TGTGCCATCAGTGGGGGACAGGGCTCCTACGAGCAGTACTTC. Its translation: CAISGGQGSYEQYF.